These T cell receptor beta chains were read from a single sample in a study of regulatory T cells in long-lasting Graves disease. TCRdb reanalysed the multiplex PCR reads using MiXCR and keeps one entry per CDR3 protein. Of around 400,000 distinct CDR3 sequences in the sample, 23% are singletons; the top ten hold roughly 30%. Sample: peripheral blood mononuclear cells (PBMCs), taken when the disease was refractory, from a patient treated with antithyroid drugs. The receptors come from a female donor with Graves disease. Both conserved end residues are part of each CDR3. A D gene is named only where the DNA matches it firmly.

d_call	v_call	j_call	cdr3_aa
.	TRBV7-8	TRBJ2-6	CASSLLTGTSGANVLTF
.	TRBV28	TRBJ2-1	CASSSILAFNEQFF
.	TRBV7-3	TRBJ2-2	CASSLGGADTGELFF
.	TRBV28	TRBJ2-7	CASSRQVYEQYF
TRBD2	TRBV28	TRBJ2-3	CASGSSGRPSTDTQYF
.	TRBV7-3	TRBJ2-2	CASSPHPGELFF
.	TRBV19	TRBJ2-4	CASSTPGLGTHLAKNIQYF
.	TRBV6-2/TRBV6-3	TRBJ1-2	CASSDLGVGYTF
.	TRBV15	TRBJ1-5	CATSRAPWGGSGNQPQHF
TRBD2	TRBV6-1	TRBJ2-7	CASRAPGGRDEQYF
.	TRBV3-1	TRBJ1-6	CASKDTGPLNSPLHF